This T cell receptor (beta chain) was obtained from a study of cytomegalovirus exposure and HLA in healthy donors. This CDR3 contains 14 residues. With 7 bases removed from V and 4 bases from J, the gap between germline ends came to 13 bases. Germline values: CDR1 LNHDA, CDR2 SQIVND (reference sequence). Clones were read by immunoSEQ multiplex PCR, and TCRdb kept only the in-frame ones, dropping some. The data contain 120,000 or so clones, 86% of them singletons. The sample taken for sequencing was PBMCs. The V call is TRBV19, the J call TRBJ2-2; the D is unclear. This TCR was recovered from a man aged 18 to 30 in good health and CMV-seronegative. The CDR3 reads CASTQSRVTGELFF. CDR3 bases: TGTGCCAGTACCCAAAGTCGAGTCACCGGGGAGCTGTTTTTT.